Listed here are 25 T cell receptor beta chains from one sample, sequenced in a study of post-analysis software for immune sequencing data. The antigens for these receptors are not known. Unique molecular identifiers were built into the TCR beta cDNA libraries. TCRdb analysed the PCR reads with MiXCR anew, one entry per CDR3 protein. The table records approximately 400,000 distinct CDR3 sequences, about a third of them present only once. Study results and limitations: Patients had higher frequencies than controls of roughly 5 TRBV segments, including TRBV5-6, TRBV5-1 and TRBV20-1.

Sequences were obtained from blood. These TCRs come from a girl aged 10-17 years with multiple sclerosis.

This chain connects TRBV7-2 to TRBJ2-7; tentatively, D is TRBD2 (5 bases). With 5 bases removed from V and 0 bases from J, the gap between germline ends came to 14 bases. CDR1 and CDR2 from the germline V gene are SGHTA and FQGNSA. The CDR3 runs 15 residues. The CDR3 region has the DNA TGTGCCAGCAGCCGCGGGTGGGGTAGCTCCTACGAGCAGTACTTC. Translating gives CASSRGWGSSYEQYF. Full variable domain (remainder filled in from reference TRBV7-2 and TRBJ2-7): GAGVSQSPSNKVTEKGKDVELRCDPISGHTALYWYRQSLGQGLEFLIYFQGNSAPDKSGLPSDRFSAERTGGSVSTLTIQRTQQEDSAVYLCASSRGWGSSYEQYFGPGTRLTVT.

This clonotype was seen a few times. The chain links TRBV5-1 to TRBJ1-2; 8 positions agree with TRBD1. In germline, CDR1 is SGHRS, CDR2 YFSETQ. The CDR3 has 14 amino acids. The trim removed 4 bases at V and 4 bases at J, leaving 6 bases unmatched. CDR3 protein: CASSQDRAGYGYTF. The CDR3, as DNA: TGCGCCAGCAGCCAGGACAGGGCAGGCTATGGCTACACCTTC.

This clonotype was counted only a few times. The chain combines TRBV12-5 with TRBJ2-5; D is ambiguous. Germline CDR1 reads LGHNT; CDR2 reads FRNRAP. V gave up 0 bases and J gave up 3 bases, with 2 bases separating them. The CDR3 has 12 residues. The DNA for the CDR3 is TGTGCTAGTGGTTTGGTTGAAGAGACCCAGTACTTC. As protein: CASGLVEETQYF. The variable domain in full, completed from reference TRBV12-5 and TRBJ2-5, reads DARVTQTPRHKVTEMGQEVTMRCQPILGHNTVFWYRQTMMQGLELLAYFRNRAPLDDSGMPKDRFSAEMPDATLATLKIQPSEPRDSAVYFCASGLVEETQYFGPGTRLLVL.

The count of this clonotype is one. The V and J genes are TRBV10-3 and TRBJ2-3; D uncertain. V lost 2 bases to trimming and J lost 7 bases, with 10 bases between them. Germline V gene lookup returns CDR1 ENHRY and CDR2 SYGVKD. The CDR3 length is 13 residues. The DNA for the CDR3 is TGTGCCATCAGTGAGGGGAAAGGACATACGCAGTATTTT. Its translation: CAISEGKGHTQYF.

The chain couples TRBV20-1 to TRBJ2-4, with D maybe TRBD2 (5 bases). The CDR3 is 12 amino acids. V was clipped by 6 bases and J by 6 bases, with 12 bases between them. Germline CDR1 DFQATT, CDR2 SNEGSKA (reference sequence). The CDR3 loop reads CSARRGRNIQYF. CDR3 nucleotides: TGCAGTGCCCGGAGAGGGCGAAACATTCAGTACTTC.

The chain links TRBV20-1 to TRBJ2-7; D is uncertain. Germline CDR1 DFQATT, CDR2 SNEGSKA (reference sequence). The length of the CDR3 is 10 residues. Trimming stripped 6 bases from V and 7 bases from J, with 10 bases between. CDR3 bases: TGCAGTGCCCTGGGCTCGGAGCAGTACTTC. Translating gives CSALGSEQYF.

The chain carries TRBV20-1 and TRBJ2-5, with unresolved D. CDR1 and CDR2 (germline): DFQATT, SNEGSKA (reference sequence). CDR3 length: 13 residues. V was trimmed by 3 bases and J by 4 bases, leaving 12 bases between them. The DNA of the CDR3 is TGCAGTGCTAGTTCAGAGTCCCTAGAGACCCAGTACTTC. Its protein is CSASSESLETQYF.

The chain joins TRBV11-1 to TRBJ2-3, with D maybe TRBD2 (7 bases). Trimming took 5 bases from V and 5 from J, leaving 23 bases between them. The germline gives CDR1 SGHAT, CDR2 FQDESV (reference sequence). The CDR3 contains 17 residues. The CDR3 DNA sequence: TGTGCCAGCAGCCACTTAGGGGGGGACTCCCCGGGAGATACGCAGTATTTT. This encodes CASSHLGGDSPGDTQYF.

This clonotype was observed a handful of times. The rearrangement uses TRBV7-9 and TRBJ2-7; the D gene is possibly TRBD1 (7 bases). The germline V gene has CDR1 SEHNR and CDR2 FQNEAQ (reference sequence). The CDR3 is made up of 15 amino acids. Trimming cost V 2 bases and J 4 bases, with 15 bases left between them. The CDR3: CASSLYGPGGYEQYF. CDR3 sequence (DNA): TGTGCCAGCAGCTTATACGGCCCAGGGGGGTACGAGCAGTACTTC.

The V gene is TRBV3-1, the J gene TRBJ2-1, with D unresolved. The V end lost 1 base, the J end lost 8 bases, and 6 bases lay between the germline ends. The CDR3 consists of 12 residues. Germline-derived CDR1 and CDR2 are LGHDT and YNNKEL (reference sequence). For the CDR3, the DNA is TGTGCCAGCAGCCAAGTCCCCCATGAGCAGTTCTTC. Its protein product is CASSQVPHEQFF.

This rearrangement joins TRBV3-1 to TRBJ2-7; the D is unclear. The V and J ends lost 0 bases and 6 bases respectively, with 15 bases between them. The germline V gene has CDR1 LGHDT and CDR2 YNNKEL (reference sequence). The CDR3 runs 15 residues. CDR3: CASSQDLAGPREQYF. DNA of the CDR3: TGTGCCAGCAGCCAAGATCTTGCCGGCCCTCGCGAGCAGTACTTC.

This clonotype was observed a few times. The chain recombines TRBV3-1 with TRBJ2-1, with 14 bases fitting TRBD2. After removal of 0 bases from V and 8 bases from J, the junction contained 3 bases not matched to a gene. The CDR3 contains 16 residues. Germline V gene data show CDR1 as LGHDT and CDR2 as YNNKEL (reference sequence). CDR3 amino acids: CASSQDGLAGGDEQFF. The CDR3 nucleotides read TGTGCCAGCAGCCAAGACGGACTAGCGGGGGGCGATGAGCAGTTCTTC.

The chain has TRBV29-1 and TRBJ1-1; no clear D. The CDR3 contains 14 residues. Trimming cost V 4 bases and J 1 base, with 13 bases left between them. Per germline, CDR1 SQVTM and CDR2 ANQGSEA. The CDR3 spells CSVVGKSGNTEAFF. The CDR3 nucleotides are TGCAGCGTTGTCGGGAAGTCAGGGAACACTGAAGCTTTCTTT.

This chain connects TRBV14 to TRBJ2-3; the D gene is possibly TRBD1 (7 bases). Germline assignment: CDR1 SGHDN and CDR2 FVKESK. The CDR3 totals 15 residues. V was cut by 3 bases and J by 2 bases, with 12 bases left in between. The CDR3 is CASSHGGTDTDTQYF. The CDR3 nucleotides are TGTGCCAGCAGCCACGGCGGGACAGACACAGATACGCAGTATTTT. The complete variable domain, with remaining parts taken from reference TRBV14 and TRBJ2-3, reads EAGVTQFPSHSVIEKGQTVTLRCDPISGHDNLYWYRRVMGKEIKFLLHFVKESKQDESGMPNNRFLAERTGGTYSTLKVQPAELEDSGVYFCASSHGGTDTDTQYFGPGTRLTVL.

V and J are TRBV2 and TRBJ1-1; 11 positions match TRBD1. Germline assignment: CDR1 SNHLY and CDR2 FYNNEI. CDR3 length equals 14 residues. J gave up 2 bases and V 7 bases, and 3 bases lay outside the gene matches. The CDR3 nucleotides read TGTGCCAGCACGGGACAGGGGGGAAACACTGAAGCTTTCTTT. As protein: CASTGQGGNTEAFF. The variable domain in full, completed from reference TRBV2 and TRBJ1-1, reads EPEVTQTPSHQVTQMGQEVILRCVPISNHLYFYWYRQILGQKVEFLVSFYNNEISEKSEIFDDQFSVERPDGSNFTLKIRSTKLEDSAMYFCASTGQGGNTEAFFGQGTRLTVV.

This chain uses TRBV7-2 with TRBJ2-2; possible D gene TRBD1, 5 bases. CDR3 length equals 15 residues. V lost 1 base to trimming and J lost 7 bases, with 13 bases between them. The germline gives CDR1 SGHTA, CDR2 FQGNSA. Here the CDR3 DNA reads TGTGCCAGCAGCTTAGTACCAGGGTCGGTCGGGGAGCTGTTTTTT. It codes for CASSLVPGSVGELFF.

The chain uses TRBV12-5 and TRBJ2-1, with unresolved D. Germline CDR1 reads LGHNT; CDR2 reads FRNRAP. The CDR3 loop spans 17 amino acids. Trimming cost V 0 bases and J 0 bases, with 12 bases left between them. The CDR3 here is CASGLVGWTSSYNEQFF. Written as DNA, the CDR3 is TGTGCTAGTGGTTTGGTAGGATGGACCAGCTCCTACAATGAGCAGTTCTTC.

The chain employs TRBV13 and TRBJ2-4; 7 bases map to TRBD1. Germline CDR1 reads PRHDT; CDR2 reads FYEKMQ (reference sequence). The CDR3 is made up of 15 amino acids. After removal of 6 bases from V and 3 bases from J, the junction contained 8 bases not matched to a gene. CDR3 residues: CASRIGGRGKNIQYF. The CDR3 DNA reads as TGTGCCAGCAGAATAGGGGGCCGGGGCAAAAACATTCAGTACTTC.

There are a few counts of this clonotype. The rearrangement uses TRBV20-1 and TRBJ2-1, with D hard to call. This CDR3 is 13 amino acids long. Per germline, CDR1 DFQATT and CDR2 SNEGSKA (reference sequence). Trimming took 0 bases from V and 6 from J, leaving 9 bases between them. This CDR3 is CSARDRVGNEQFF. CDR3 DNA sequence: TGCAGTGCTAGAGATCGGGTCGGCAATGAGCAGTTCTTC.

The DNA for the CDR3 is TGTGCCATCAGTGAAGGGCAATATGAAGCTTTCTTT. It codes for CAISEGQYEAFF. The rearrangement links TRBV10-3 to TRBJ1-1, with unresolved D. CDR1 ENHRY and CDR2 SYGVKD come from the germline V gene. This CDR3 region has 12 residues. Trimming cost V 3 bases and J 7 bases, with 9 bases left between them.

There are a few counts of this clonotype. The V and J genes are TRBV24-1 and TRBJ2-2, with D possibly being TRBD1 (5 bases). The germline CDR1 and CDR2 sequences are KGHDR and SFDVKD. This CDR3 is 15 amino acids long. V lost 0 bases and J lost 4, with 8 bases in between. The CDR3 region has the DNA TGTGCCACCAGTGATTTGGGACAAGGCACCGGGGAGCTGTTTTTT. It specifies CATSDLGQGTGELFF.

This rearrangement joins TRBV18 to TRBJ1-2; TRBD1 matches at 7 bases. The ends lost 3 bases at V and 7 bases at J; junction bases unmatched: 8. There are 14 residues in the CDR3. The germline V gene has CDR1 KGHSH and CDR2 LQKENI. The CDR3 reads CASSPPGQMSGYTF. The DNA of the CDR3 is TGTGCCAGCTCACCCCCGGGACAGATGAGTGGCTACACCTTC.

The table lists this clonotype with a few counts. This sequence joins TRBV10-3 and TRBJ1-5, with D unresolved. The germline gives CDR1 ENHRY, CDR2 SYGVKD. The length of the CDR3 is 16 residues. Trimming took 3 bases from V and 0 from J, leaving 12 bases between them. This CDR3 is CAISDALEGSNQPQHF. CDR3 sequence (DNA): TGTGCCATCAGTGACGCTCTCGAGGGTAGCAATCAGCCCCAGCATTTT.

V gene TRBV20-1 combines with J gene TRBJ2-7; no reliable D call. Germline V gene lookup returns CDR1 DFQATT and CDR2 SNEGSKA (reference sequence). Trimming removed 4 bases at V and 7 bases at J, with 17 bases between. CDR3 length: 13 residues. The CDR3 bases are TGCAGTGCTAAGTACCCAAGTTACAATGAGCAGTACTTC. Protein sequence: CSAKYPSYNEQYF.

The chain couples TRBV20-1 to TRBJ1-1, with D perhaps matching TRBD1 (6 bases). The CDR3 contains 16 residues. Germline V CDR1 and CDR2: DFQATT, SNEGSKA (reference sequence). The V end was cut by 0 bases, the J end by 4 bases, with 18 bases between. The CDR3 protein is CSAREWGGQAGTEAFF. DNA of the CDR3: TGCAGTGCTAGAGAGTGGGGGGGACAAGCGGGCACTGAAGCTTTCTTT.